A selection of T cell receptor beta chains follows, all from one sample in a study of blood T cell repertoires in COVID-19. TCRdb keeps only in-frame clones here, not all; method: immunoSEQ multiplex PCR. Among approximately 170,000 clones listed, about 89% were seen once. The sample comprised peripheral blood. These receptors were obtained from a young man who had recovered from COVID-19. Both conserved end residues are part of each CDR3. D genes are given only for firm matches. Expanded clones are given a class, and other clones once, few, many or no size at all.

j_call v_call clone_size d_call cdr3_aa cdr3_nt
TRBJ2-3 TRBV6-5 - TRBD1 CASRRGQGRNTQYF TGTGCCAGCAGACGGGGACAGGGTCGTAATACGCAGTATTTT
TRBJ2-7 TRBV12-3/TRBV12-4 few - CASSFESVYEQYF TGTGCCAGCAGTTTCGAGAGTGTCTACGAGCAGTACTTC
TRBJ1-6 TRBV4-1 - TRBD1 CASSPGQGALNFNSPLHF TGCGCCAGCAGCCCCGGACAGGGGGCCCTTAACTTTAATTCACCCCTCCACTTT
TRBJ2-7 TRBV28 - - CASSLAGSYEQYF TGTGCCAGCAGTTTGGCCGGGAGCTACGAGCAGTACTTC
TRBJ2-1 TRBV7-8 - - CASSLESSGYNEQFF TGTGCCAGCAGCTTAGAGAGCAGCGGTTACAATGAGCAGTTCTTC
TRBJ2-1 TRBV5-5 - - CASSTRGSNEQFF TGTGCCAGCAGCACCAGGGGCAGCAATGAGCAGTTCTTC
TRBJ2-2 TRBV5-1 - - CASSLPSANTGELFF TGCGCCAGCAGCTTGCCGAGCGCGAACACCGGGGAGCTGTTTTTT
TRBJ2-7 TRBV4-1 few TRBD2 CASSPSSSGVYEQYF TGCGCCAGCAGCCCCTCGTCTAGCGGGGTCTACGAGCAGTACTTC
TRBJ2-7 TRBV6-6 - - CASSYGAGGYSYEQYF TGTGCCAGCAGTTACGGAGCGGGCGGTTACTCCTACGAGCAGTACTTC
TRBJ2-3 TRBV6-5 - - CASSYDGSVAQYF TGTGCCAGCAGTTACGATGGCAGCGTTGCGCAGTATTTT
TRBJ2-1 TRBV27 - - CASSLRGTDNEQFF TGTGCCAGCAGTTTACGCGGGACTGACAATGAGCAGTTCTTC
TRBJ2-3 TRBV9 - TRBD2 CASSPQLAYTDTQYF TGTGCCAGCAGCCCCCAACTAGCGTACACAGATACGCAGTATTTT
TRBJ2-7 TRBV10-3 - - CAIRADYEQYF TGTGCCATCAGAGCGGACTACGAGCAGTACTTC
TRBJ1-1 TRBV12-5 few - CASNRVLGTEAFF TGTGCTAGCAATCGGGTCCTGGGCACTGAAGCTTTCTTT
TRBJ1-4 TRBV9 - - CASSAHTGSNEKLFF TGTGCCAGCAGCGCACACACAGGGTCTAATGAAAAACTGTTTTTT
TRBJ1-2 TRBV10-2 - TRBD1 CASMQGARRANYGYTF TGCGCCAGCATGCAGGGGGCTCGAAGAGCTAACTATGGCTACACCTTC
TRBJ1-6 TRBV7-2 - TRBD1 CASSLDRGDNSPLHF TGTGCCAGCAGCTTGGACAGGGGCGACAATTCACCCCTCCACTTT
TRBJ2-1 TRBV7-2 - TRBD2 CASNGLAGTNEQFF TGTGCCAGCAATGGACTAGCGGGCACCAATGAGCAGTTCTTC
TRBJ2-7 TRBV6-2/TRBV6-3 few - CASSYGGTRYEQYF TGTGCCAGCAGTTACGGGGGGACTCGATACGAGCAGTACTTC
TRBJ1-6 TRBV5-6 - TRBD1 CASGVVGQGGSPLHF TGTGCCAGCGGCGTTGTAGGACAGGGGGGTTCACCCCTCCACTTT
TRBJ2-7 TRBV7-2 once - CASSLAGPTYEQYF TGTGCCAGCAGCTTAGCGGGGCCCACCTACGAGCAGTACTTC
TRBJ1-1 TRBV11-2 - TRBD1 CASSSRQGTNTEAFF TGTGCCAGCAGCTCCCGACAGGGGACGAACACTGAAGCTTTCTTT
TRBJ1-5 TRBV6-5 once - CASSYSISSNQPQHF TGTGCCAGCAGTTACTCGATAAGCAGCAATCAGCCCCAGCATTTT
TRBJ2-2 TRBV6-5 - TRBD1 CASSYSRQGGGELFF TGTGCCAGCAGTTACTCTCGACAGGGCGGCGGGGAGCTGTTTTTT
TRBJ2-7 TRBV28 - TRBD2 CASTHRSSGSNEQYF TGTGCCAGCACCCACCGGTCTAGCGGGAGTAACGAGCAGTACTTC
TRBJ2-7 TRBV5-1 - - CASSHPRSEDYEQYF TGCGCCAGCAGCCATCCACGAAGTGAGGACTACGAGCAGTACTTC
TRBJ1-2 TRBV28 - - CASSLPGPAGYTF TGTGCCAGCAGTCTCCCAGGTCCGGCTGGCTACACCTTC
TRBJ2-3 TRBV6-1 - TRBD1 CASSATGQTYTDTQYF TGTGCCAGCAGTGCAACGGGACAGACTTACACAGATACGCAGTATTTT
TRBJ1-6 TRBV5-1 - TRBD1 CASRDRVYGNSPLHF TGCGCCAGCAGGGACAGGGTTTACGGCAATTCACCCCTCCACTTT
TRBJ2-7 TRBV7-8 - TRBD2 CASSGTSGLTEQYF TGTGCCAGCAGCGGGACTAGCGGGCTAACCGAGCAGTACTTC
TRBJ2-7 TRBV2 - TRBD2 CASRPTSGKYEQYF TGTGCCAGCAGACCGACTAGCGGGAAGTACGAGCAGTACTTC
TRBJ2-2 TRBV10-1 - - CASSPLSYGGELFF TGCGCCAGCAGCCCCCTCTCGTACGGCGGGGAGCTGTTTTTT
TRBJ1-1 TRBV29-1 - - CSVVLWDLRGTEAFF TGCAGCGTTGTGTTGTGGGATCTTCGGGGCACTGAAGCTTTCTTT